This is a list of T cell receptor beta chains from one sample in a study of T cell responses to AZD1222 COVID-19 vaccine. The data were produced by immunoSEQ multiplex PCR, yet TCRdb's version contains in-frame clones alone and is incomplete. The sample includes about 90,000 clones, roughly 88% seen only once; the top ten take roughly 5.2%. Sequences were derived from peripheral blood, sampled on day 0 of AZD1222 vaccination. Receptors were obtained from an adult in good health. Each CDR3 is given with its conserved first and last residue. The D gene is left open where the match is weak. Size tells how often a clone was seen (once, few, many) or the class of an expanded clone, and some rows leave it out.

>-|TRBJ1-2|TRBV4-1|-
CASSQGGQPSYGYTF
TGCGCCAGCAGCCAAGGCGGACAGCCTTCTTATGGCTACACCTTC
>-|TRBJ1-4|TRBV10-3|-
CAIRGLDEKLFF
TGTGCCATCAGAGGACTCGACGAAAAACTGTTTTTT
>-|TRBJ2-6|TRBV28|-
CASSFMVSLAGANVLTF
TGTGCCAGCAGTTTTATGGTCTCCCTAGCCGGGGCCAACGTCCTGACTTTC
>-|TRBJ2-7|TRBV5-3|TRBD2
CARSSGLGYEQYF
TGTGCCAGAAGCTCGGGACTAGGCTACGAGCAGTACTTC
>-|TRBJ2-1|TRBV5-4|-
CASSFGPEGRNEQFF
TGTGCCAGCAGCTTCGGCCCCGAAGGTCGAAATGAGCAGTTCTTC
>once|TRBJ1-5|TRBV7-2|TRBD1
CASSLVGQGSLQPQHF
TGTGCCAGCAGCTTAGTTGGACAGGGGTCCCTCCAGCCCCAGCATTTT
>few|TRBJ2-1|TRBV9|-
CASSVAKVNNEQFF
TGTGCCAGCAGCGTAGCTAAGGTGAACAATGAGCAGTTCTTC
>-|TRBJ1-2|TRBV7-3|-
CASSLTGRDVGGGYTF
TGTGCCAGCAGCTTAACGGGTAGGGATGTAGGTGGCGGCTACACCTTC
>-|TRBJ1-3|TRBV19|-
CASSRGRGSSGNTIYF
TGTGCCAGTAGTAGGGGTCGGGGCTCCTCTGGAAACACCATATATTTT
>-|TRBJ1-5|TRBV19|TRBD1
CASCDRGHNQPQHF
TGTGCCAGCTGCGACAGGGGGCACAATCAGCCCCAGCATTTT
>-|TRBJ1-3|TRBV5-1|-
CASSPQGLSGNTIYF
TGCGCCAGCAGCCCGCAGGGCCTCTCTGGAAACACCATATATTTT
>-|TRBJ2-1|TRBV7-2|-
CASSLETSPYNEQFF
TGTGCCAGCAGCTTAGAAACGTCCCCATACAATGAGCAGTTCTTC
>-|TRBJ2-7|TRBV9|TRBD1
CASSQQGISYEQYF
TGTGCCAGCAGCCAACAGGGGATCTCCTACGAGCAGTACTTC
>once|TRBJ2-2|TRBV11-2|-
CASSPGLQNTGELFF
TGTGCCAGCAGCCCGGGACTGCAGAACACCGGGGAGCTGTTTTTT
>-|TRBJ1-4|TRBV5-6|TRBD1
CASSPTGAANEKLFF
TGTGCCAGCAGCCCAACAGGGGCAGCTAATGAAAAACTGTTTTTT
>-|TRBJ2-3|TRBV5-4|-
CASSLEWNRDTQYF
TGTGCCAGCAGCTTGGAGTGGAACAGAGATACGCAGTATTTT
>-|TRBJ2-2|TRBV7-2|-
CASSLQAGNTGELFF
TGTGCCAGCAGCTTACAGGCAGGGAACACCGGGGAGCTGTTTTTT
>-|TRBJ2-6|TRBV4-1|-
CASSQDQRGVGANVLTF
TGCGCCAGCAGCCAAGATCAGAGGGGAGTTGGGGCCAACGTCCTGACTTTC
>-|TRBJ2-7|TRBV15|-
CATSRDPGSSYEQYF
TGTGCCACCAGCAGAGATCCGGGTAGCTCCTACGAGCAGTACTTC
>-|TRBJ1-5|TRBV7-9|-
CASTLADQPQHF
TGTGCCAGCACCCTAGCCGATCAGCCCCAGCATTTT
>-|TRBJ2-7|TRBV6-5|TRBD1
CASTQGASYEQYF
TGTGCCAGCACCCAGGGGGCTTCCTACGAGCAGTACTTC
>-|TRBJ2-7|TRBV14|-
CASTPSSYEQYF
TGTGCCAGCACCCCCAGCTCCTACGAGCAGTACTTC
>-|TRBJ1-5|TRBV4-2|-
CASSQPPNQPQHF
TGTGCCAGCAGCCAACCCCCCAATCAGCCCCAGCATTTT
>-|TRBJ2-1|TRBV7-8|-
CASSLGIPKNNEQFF
TGTGCCAGCAGCTTAGGCATCCCCAAAAACAATGAGCAGTTCTTC
>-|TRBJ2-3|TRBV27|TRBD1
CASSGQGLGTQYF
TGTGCCAGCAGTGGACAGGGGTTGGGTACGCAGTATTTT
>once|TRBJ2-2|TRBV15|-
CATSTPGGRLPGELFF
TGTGCCACCAGCACACCCGGGGGCCGGCTTCCCGGGGAGCTGTTTTTT
>-|TRBJ2-2|TRBV5-6|-
CASSLNTWAGELFF
TGTGCCAGCAGCTTGAACACGTGGGCCGGGGAGCTGTTTTTT
>-|TRBJ1-1|TRBV18|TRBD1
CASSSGQGNTEAFF
TGTGCCAGCTCAAGCGGACAGGGGAACACTGAAGCTTTCTTT
>-|TRBJ2-7|TRBV3-1/TRBV3-2|TRBD2
CASSRTTSGRDVEQYF
TGTGCCAGCAGCCGCACGACTAGCGGGAGAGACGTCGAGCAGTACTTC
>-|TRBJ1-1|TRBV18|-
CASSPEGLMNTEAFF
TGTGCCAGCTCACCGGAGGGACTGATGAACACTGAAGCTTTCTTT
>few|TRBJ1-5|TRBV6-2/TRBV6-3|-
CASSYSTRQLINQPQHF
TGTGCCAGCAGTTACTCGACACGACAGCTAATTAATCAGCCCCAGCATTTT
>-|TRBJ1-2|TRBV5-1|-
CASSLDGVSGYTF
TGCGCCAGCAGCTTGGATGGGGTTTCTGGCTACACCTTC
>-|TRBJ1-6|TRBV5-6|-
CASSVQASPLHF
TGTGCCAGCAGCGTACAGGCTTCACCCCTCCACTTT
>once|TRBJ2-7|TRBV5-1|TRBD1
CASSSGTGGDEQYF
TGCGCCAGCAGCTCGGGGACAGGGGGGGACGAGCAGTACTTC
>-|TRBJ1-1|TRBV14|-
CASSQFMNTEAFF
TGTGCCAGCAGCCAGTTTATGAACACTGAAGCTTTCTTT
>-|TRBJ2-3|TRBV5-1|TRBD1
CASSFGDRVTDTQYF
TGCGCCAGCAGCTTTGGTGACAGGGTCACAGATACGCAGTATTTT
>-|TRBJ2-7|TRBV7-8|TRBD2
CASSPPTATSGFYEQYF
TGTGCCAGCAGCCCACCAACCGCGACTAGCGGTTTCTACGAGCAGTACTTC
>-|TRBJ1-6|TRBV6-5|TRBD1
CASSPTGVGSPLHF
TGTGCCAGCAGTCCAACAGGGGTGGGTTCACCCCTCCACTTT
>-|TRBJ2-7|TRBV29-1|TRBD2
CSARTSSYEQYF
TGCAGCGCGAGGACTAGCTCCTACGAGCAGTACTTC
>-|TRBJ2-5|TRBV28|-
CASSWGHSNQETQYF
TGTGCCAGCAGTTGGGGACACTCAAACCAAGAGACCCAGTACTTC
>-|TRBJ1-1|TRBV7-6|TRBD1
CASSNPPGQGIAEAFF
TGTGCCAGCAGCAATCCTCCCGGACAGGGGATCGCTGAAGCTTTCTTT
>-|TRBJ2-1|TRBV19|TRBD2
CASSIAAGVYNEQFF
TGTGCCAGTAGTATAGCGGCGGGAGTCTACAATGAGCAGTTCTTC
>-|TRBJ2-1|TRBV14|-
CASSQFGRGEQFF
TGTGCCAGCAGCCAATTCGGAAGGGGAGAGCAGTTCTTC
>-|TRBJ1-3|TRBV3-1/TRBV3-2|-
CASSQDSRSGNTIYF
TGTGCCAGCAGCCAAGATTCCAGATCTGGAAACACCATATATTTT
>-|TRBJ1-6|TRBV30|-
CAWSSQGDSPLHF
TGTGCCTGGAGTAGCCAGGGTGATTCACCCCTCCACTTT
>once|TRBJ2-5|TRBV10-1|TRBD1
CASSESRGQGEETQYF
TGCGCCAGCAGTGAGTCTCGGGGACAGGGGGAAGAGACCCAGTACTTC
>-|TRBJ2-5|TRBV1|-
CTSSQVVGPPRETQYF
TGCACCAGCAGCCAAGTTGTGGGACCGCCGAGGGAGACCCAGTACTTC
>-|TRBJ2-1|TRBV30|-
CAFSRLTYNEQFF
TGTGCCTTCTCGAGGTTGACGTACAATGAGCAGTTCTTC
>-|TRBJ2-7|TRBV27|-
CASRHTGTPYEQYF
TGTGCCAGCAGGCATACCGGGACACCCTACGAGCAGTACTTC
>few|TRBJ1-2|TRBV12-3/TRBV12-4|-
CASNYGTYGYTF
TGTGCCAGCAATTACGGAACTTATGGCTACACCTTC
>-|TRBJ1-4|TRBV29-1|-
CSAVQWEKLFF
TGCAGCGCTGTACAGTGGGAAAAACTGTTTTTT
>-|TRBJ2-1|TRBV6-2/TRBV6-3|TRBD2
CASSRTSGRHNEQFF
TGTGCCAGCAGTCGGACTAGCGGGAGACACAATGAGCAGTTCTTC
>-|TRBJ1-1|TRBV6-5|TRBD1
CASTDRANTEAFF
TGTGCCAGCACCGACAGGGCTAACACTGAAGCTTTCTTT